Only a few counts were recorded for the clone carrying this T cell receptor beta chain. The antigen is not known. Time point in this sample: recipient sample about 28 days before transplant, after cytoreduction. TCRdb keeps only in-frame clones here, not all; method: immunoSEQ multiplex PCR. There are about 41,000 clones in the sample; about 85% occur only once, and about 2.6% lies in the top ten. The data belong to a study of T cell clonotyping in hematopoietic cell transplantation. Study conclusions and caveats: Recipient TCR diversity dropped after transplant; expanded clonotypes rose from day 30 to 180. Higher Inverse Simpson Index values in graft donor and pretransplant recipient predicted broader posttransplant TCR diversity.

Germline V gene sequence: CDR1 ENHRY, CDR2 SYGVKD. The CDR3 spans 12 residues. Trimming took 11 bases from V and 4 from J, leaving 12 bases between them. The rearrangement links TRBV10-3 to TRBJ1-5, with D unclear. The sequencing here drew on peripheral blood mononuclear cells, taken before stem cell transplant. The clonotype comes from a man aged 60-69 years with acute myeloid leukemia. Some clones in this sample may be carry-over from other donors' samples. This CDR3 reads CASGGPNQPQHF. The CDR3 region has the DNA TGTGCCTCCGGCGGCCCAAATCAGCCCCAGCATTTT.